This T cell receptor (beta chain) was captured in a study of long-term antiretroviral therapy in people with HIV (dated by TCRdb to the early 2020s). The study in broad terms: Collection of the earliest samples took place about a decade ahead of the 2015 WHO recommendation for immediate ART, at a time when ART was typically delayed until CD4 counts fell. Test extractions of a monoclonal T-cell line alongside approximately 34 polyclonal samples showed no cross-contamination during QIAcube processing. A retrospective serial study tested whether ART initiation and durable HIV suppression were associated with changes in peripheral blood TRB repertoire composition and diversity. Eleven of the 30 participants with HIV were female. The cohort contributed about 200 cryopreserved PBMC samples from around 30 adults with confirmed HIV infection, collected serially over a mean of roughly 6 years (range 1-12).

To note about this clone: This receptor's antigen is unknown. No per-base quality is available; no much larger clone lies one base away.

Trimming leaves V shorter by 1 base and J shorter by 11 bases, with the junction holding 7 bases beyond the gene matches. The germline V gene yields MGHDK for CDR1 and SYGVNS for CDR2. Taken from cysteine to phenylalanine, the CDR3 has 15 residues. The retained sequence is limited to the CDR3, 45 bases, with the frame set at the first base. Broad study findings and their caveats: At every time point, the repertoire was dominated by expanded TRB clones first identified before ART initiation, although this dominance fluctuated and, in many PLHIV, declined after ART. ART initiation was associated with a significant increase in TRB diversity, but diversity stayed significantly below transplant donor controls even after long-term ART. The samples span the years 2004 to 2017, and the ART regimens used may be less effective than current regimens. Limited PBMC availability meant only the TCR beta chain was sequenced, without alpha chain pairing. Because pre-ART samples had limited cell numbers, unsorted PBMC were profiled rather than sorted CD4+ and CD8+ T cells. Compared with controls, HIV repertoires had narrower CDR3 length ranges, and the network structure pointed to an antigen-experienced repertoire that shifted only slightly toward naive after ART. No data were available on ART adherence, viral resistance or therapy changes, limiting inferences about post-ART repertoire changes.

Participants were included only if at least one PBMC sample before ART initiation and at least two post-ART samples were available. All participants with HIV were treated in the United States of America. Before DNA extraction, cryopreserved samples containing about 0.95-10 million PBMC were thawed and washed. At the time of the earliest PBMC sample, participants with HIV were aged between about 23 and 55 years. Per participant, PBMC samples came from 1-4 timepoints prior to ART initiation and 2-8 timepoints following ART initiation, for a median of 7 samples. For every participant, serial HIV viral load, CD4+ T-cell count, ART history and demographic data were obtained. Genomic DNA was extracted from unsorted PBMC with a Qiagen kit on a QIAcube, with processing performed in batches of 12 samples. The immunoSEQ hsTCRB v3.0 assay was used at survey level resolution for TRB variable region sequencing. A depth of roughly 40,000-55,000 T-cell genomes per sample was targeted for TRB sequencing. Pooled TRB libraries were sequenced on an Illumina MiSeq with a v3 150-cycle kit. On the study's bioinformatics: Repertoire analysis was performed in R inside a reproducible Nextflow workflow that covered QC, data transformation and analysis. LymphoSeq2, an R package for exploring AIRR-Seq data, was used to implement custom analyses. Several samples that yielded fewer than 5000 total TRB sequences were excluded, so that around 190 HIV repertoires were analyzed. Among the approximately 180 retained HIV repertoires, 55 to 60 were collected before ART initiation and roughly 130 after ART initiation. Repertoires were downsampled to 5000 TRB nucleotide sequences, with summary statistics averaged over 100 downsampling iterations. Only TRB sequences with CDR3 regions of at least seven amino acids were retained for analysis. Diversity was assessed using a clonality score derived from Shannon entropy and using the Gini coefficient. Repertoire networks linked the top 5000 CDR3 amino acid sequences whenever two sequences differed by an edit distance of one. For TRB CDR3 amino acid sequences, antigen specificity groups and MHC restriction were predicted with GLIPH2. To flag known associations with CMV, EBV, HIV or tissue antigens, CDR3 amino acid sequences were compared against VDJdb and McPAS-TCR. Pre-ART, post-ART and control groups were compared with Wilcoxon signed-rank tests and Holm-Bonferroni correction. TCRdb obtained this table from immuneACCESS and retained in-frame rearrangements with V and J assigned. These tables miss some clones; where compared with another copy, unresolved V genes account for less than half of the shortfall, and the remainder is unexplained. V, J and clone size derive from that table, while D and trimming were established from the DNA sequence. The sample table contains about 20,000 clones; only one count was recorded for roughly 84% of them. The ten top clones hold roughly a tenth of the sample.

Sequences were derived from unsorted PBMCs, sampled around 2.5 years after starting antiretroviral therapy. The rearrangement joined TRBV25-1 to TRBJ1-6; TRBD1 fits 8 bases in the junction. This sequence originates from a man aged 40-50 years with HIV. The nucleotide sequence reads TGTGCCAGCAGTGAATCTCAGGGGGCCGGAGCACCCCTCCACTTT. It codes for CASSESQGAGAPLHF.